Presented here are 9 T cell receptor beta chains from one specimen sequenced in a study of blood T cells in healthy people across ages. PCR was performed a second time for about 6 to 12 cycles using a sample-barcoded 5' primer and a J-beta primer mix. TCRdb called the 5' RACE reads again in MiXCR, with one record for every CDR3 protein. Among about 930,000 distinct CDR3 sequences listed, almost 30% were seen once. These data are also associated with another study on T cells of mothers and their children.

The sample consisted of blood. These receptors were taken from a woman in her thirties or forties in good health.

This clonotype has more than one count but fewer than ten. This sequence joins TRBV21-1 and TRBJ2-7; TRBD1 was called by the table and not checked on the DNA. TRBV21-1 is reported as a pseudogene. CDR3 length: 15 amino acids. CDR3 in amino acids: CASSIETGSSYGQYF. The CDR3 DNA is TGTGCCAGCAGCATCGAGACAGGGAGCTCCTACGGGCAGTACTTC.

This clonotype has only a few counts. CDR3 nucleotides: TGCAGTGCTATCGGGGACAGTCATCAGCCCCAGCATTTT. Its translation is CSAIGDSHQPQHF. The V call is TRBV20-1, the J call TRBJ1-5; TRBD1 matches 7 bases. V trimming: 4 bases; J trimming: 5 bases; junction bases outside the gene matches: 5. Germline assignment: CDR1 DFQATT and CDR2 SNEGSKA (reference sequence). The CDR3 is made up of 13 amino acids.

For this clonotype: A much larger clonotype is one base distant, so this may be a read error. This chain connects TRBV6-5 to TRBJ2-5; unclear D gene. Near its end, the DNA agrees better with TRBJ2-1, so the J call may be wrong. Germline V lookup: CDR1 MNHEY, CDR2 SVGAGI. The CDR3 runs to 17 residues. The CDR3 DNA follows: TGTGCCAGCAGTTACTCGAGGAAGCCTCTCGTCCAAGAGACCCAGTTCTTC. It specifies CASSYSRKPLVQETQFF.

As to this clonotype: Mismatch with germline at one junction end may stem from a read error. The genes are TRBV5-5 and TRBJ2-7, with 10 bases matching TRBD1. The CDR3 is 14 residues long. Germline V gives CDR1 SGHKS, CDR2 YYEKEE (reference sequence). The CDR3 DNA follows: TGTGCCAACAGCGTGACAGGGGGCGGGCACGAGCAGTACTTC. It encodes CANSVTGGGHEQYF.

Comment on this clonotype: Given a much more abundant clone one base away, this may be a read error. The chain couples TRBV6-1 to TRBJ2-4; D gene uncertain. Gene TRBJ2-7 matches the end of the DNA better, so the J call may be wrong. CDR1 is MNHNS and CDR2 is SASEGT in the germline V gene. This CDR3 has 13 residues. CDR3 residues: CASSEAVGYEQYF. DNA for the CDR3: TGTGCCAGCAGTGAAGCTGTGGGCTACGAGCAGTACTTC.

In this sample, this clonotype turned up many times. The V gene is TRBV11-3, the J gene TRBJ2-1; a weak D match, TRBD2 (7 bases). V was shortened by 0 bases and J by 0 bases, with 15 bases between the two germline ends. CDR3 length equals 18 residues. The germline V gene encodes CDR1 SGHNT and CDR2 YENEEA. Here the CDR3 reads CASSLERGGRSSYNEQFF. In DNA form, the CDR3 reads TGTGCCAGCAGCTTAGAAAGGGGGGGTAGGAGCTCCTACAATGAGCAGTTCTTC. The full variable domain, in which reference TRBV11-3 and TRBJ2-1 provide the parts outside the CDR3, is EAGVVQSPRYKIIEKKQPVAFWCNPISGHNTLYWYLQNLGQGPELLIRYENEEAVDDSQLPKDRFSAERLKGVDSTLKIQPAELGDSAVYLCASSLERGGRSSYNEQFFGPGTRLTVL.

This clonotype was seen more than once but under ten times. V is TRBV7-2 and J is TRBJ2-5; D possibly corresponds to TRBD2 (6 bases). CDR3 length: 15 amino acids. CDR1 is SGHTA and CDR2 is FQGNSA in the germline V gene. V was cut by 3 bases and J by 5 bases, with 16 bases left in between. The CDR3 DNA reads TGTGCCAGCAGCTTCTCGACGGGACTTGGTGAGACCCAGTACTTC. It codes for CASSFSTGLGETQYF.

The chain employs TRBV18 and TRBJ2-5, with D possibly called TRBD1 or TRBD2 (5 bases each). The CDR3 runs to 13 residues. Trimming shortened V by 4 bases and J by 3 bases, and 9 bases separated the two germline ends. Germline V gene data show CDR1 as KGHSH and CDR2 as LQKENI. In DNA, the CDR3 is TGTGCCAGCTCACGGGGGTTGGAAGAGACCCAGTACTTC. Its translation is CASSRGLEETQYF.

The gene calls are TRBV7-3 and TRBJ1-6; D is unresolved. In germline, CDR1 is SGHTA, CDR2 FQGTGA. V was cut by 2 bases and J by 9 bases, with 11 bases left in between. The CDR3 extends over 14 amino acids. DNA for the CDR3: TGTGCCAGCAGCTTAGGTGAACACGGTTCACCCCTCCACTTT. This gives the protein CASSLGEHGSPLHF.